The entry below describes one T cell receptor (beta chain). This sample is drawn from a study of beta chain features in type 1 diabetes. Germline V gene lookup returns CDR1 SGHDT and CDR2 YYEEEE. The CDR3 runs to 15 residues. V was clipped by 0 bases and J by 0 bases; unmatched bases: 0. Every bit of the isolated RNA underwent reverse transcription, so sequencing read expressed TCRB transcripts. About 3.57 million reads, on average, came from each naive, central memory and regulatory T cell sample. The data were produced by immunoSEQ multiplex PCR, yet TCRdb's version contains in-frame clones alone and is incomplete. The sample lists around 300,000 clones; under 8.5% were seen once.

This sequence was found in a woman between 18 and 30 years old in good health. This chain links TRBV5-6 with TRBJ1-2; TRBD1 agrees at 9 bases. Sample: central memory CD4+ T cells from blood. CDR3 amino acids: CASSLGTGANYGYTF. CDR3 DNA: TGTGCCAGCAGCTTGGGGACAGGGGCTAACTATGGCTACACCTTC.